A selection of T cell receptor beta chains follows, all from one sample in a study of control samples from healthy donors and cancer patients. Assay: immunoSEQ multiplex PCR; the TCRdb copy retains only in-frame clones and omits some. The sample shows about 67,000 clones, about 87% of them seen only once. The specimen sequenced was PBMCs. Receptors were obtained from a woman in her 50s with head and neck cancer. The CDR3 runs from the conserved cysteine through the conserved F or W. A D gene is named only where the DNA matches it firmly. Size is stated for part of the rows, as once, few or many counts, or as a class when the clone is expanded.

cdr3_nt,cdr3_aa,v_call,j_call,d_call,clone_size
TGTGCCAGCAGCCAATCCCTAGGGGCCGGGTTCGCTGAAGCTTTCTTT,CASSQSLGAGFAEAFF,TRBV28,TRBJ1-1,.,.
TGTGCTAGTGGTCTTCCCGGGACAGGGGATCTTCGGGAAAAACTGTTTTTT,CASGLPGTGDLREKLFF,TRBV12-5,TRBJ1-4,TRBD1,.
TGTGCCAGTAGTATGGTCGGCGAAGCTTTCTTT,CASSMVGEAFF,TRBV19,TRBJ1-1,.,.
TGTGCCAGCAGCCAACTAGCGGGGAGCGGCACAGATACGCAGTATTTT,CASSQLAGSGTDTQYF,TRBV4-2,TRBJ2-3,TRBD2,.
TGCGCCAGCAGCCAAAGCTGGGGGAGCTATGGCTACACCTTC,CASSQSWGSYGYTF,TRBV4-3,TRBJ1-2,.,.
TGTGCCAGCAGCTTAGATCTTGGGGGTGGGGATTCACCCCTCCACTTT,CASSLDLGGGDSPLHF,TRBV7-9,TRBJ1-6,.,.
TGTGCCAGCAGCTTGGTTGGCGGGGGGTACAATGAGCAGTTCTTC,CASSLVGGGYNEQFF,TRBV5-4,TRBJ2-1,TRBD2,few
TGTGCCAGCAGCTTGGATGGGACGAGAGGGTACAATGAGCAGTTCTTC,CASSLDGTRGYNEQFF,TRBV5-5,TRBJ2-1,.,once
TGCGCCAGCAGCTTAGGACAGGGCCTCGGGGAGCTGTTTTTT,CASSLGQGLGELFF,TRBV5-1,TRBJ2-2,TRBD1,.
TGCAGTGCCTACTGGGCAGATACGCAGTATTTT,CSAYWADTQYF,TRBV20-1,TRBJ2-3,.,once
TGTGCCACCAGTCGGGAATTAAACTATGGCTACACCTTC,CATSRELNYGYTF,TRBV28,TRBJ1-2,.,.
TGTGCCAGCAGCTTGCGGAGGCGGGGATCCGGATCCTACGAGCAGTACTTC,CASSLRRRGSGSYEQYF,TRBV7-6,TRBJ2-7,.,.
TGTGCCTGGAGTGTCCCGACAGGGCTTGCAGATACGCAGTATTTT,CAWSVPTGLADTQYF,TRBV30,TRBJ2-3,TRBD1,.
TGTGCCAGCAGCTGGAGAGGGGTTGAAGCTTTCTTT,CASSWRGVEAFF,TRBV6-2/TRBV6-3,TRBJ1-1,.,.
TGCGCCACCCTCCACCGGGACAATGCGGGCAATGGCTACACCTTC,CATLHRDNAGNGYTF,TRBV10-1,TRBJ1-2,.,.
TGTGCCAGTACCCACAGGGGGCGCGACTATGGCTACACCTTC,CASTHRGRDYGYTF,TRBV19,TRBJ1-2,TRBD1,.
TGTGCCAGCAGTGAGGCAGGGGGAACTTCACCCCTCCACTTT,CASSEAGGTSPLHF,TRBV6-4,TRBJ1-6,TRBD1,once
TGTGCCAGCAGGGGGCTTCAGGGTAACGGAAATACGCAGTATTTT,CASRGLQGNGNTQYF,TRBV27,TRBJ2-3,.,.
TGTGCCAGCAGTGCTTTTTTCCGGGACACGAACACTGAAGCTTTCTTT,CASSAFFRDTNTEAFF,TRBV25-1,TRBJ1-1,.,.
TGTGCCAGCACCTTCCGAGGGACAGGATCTCATAGGGATAACACTGAAGCTTTCTTT,CASTFRGTGSHRDNTEAFF,TRBV27,TRBJ1-1,TRBD1,.
TGTGCCAGCAGTGAAGCGGGCAGCGGGGTCCAAGAGACCCAGTACTTC,CASSEAGSGVQETQYF,TRBV6-1,TRBJ2-5,TRBD2,few
TGTGCCAGCAGTTCCGGGACTAGCGGGATCATGGCAGAGACCCAGTACTTC,CASSSGTSGIMAETQYF,TRBV6-2/TRBV6-3,TRBJ2-5,TRBD2,.
TGTGCCAGCAGCTTATCGACAGGGGGCGGCGAGACCCAGTACTTC,CASSLSTGGGETQYF,TRBV7-3,TRBJ2-5,TRBD1,.